The source of this T cell receptor (beta chain) is a study of T cells in Graves' hyperthyroidism and ophthalmopathy. This CDR3 region has 15 residues. V was clipped by 7 bases and J by 5 bases, with 20 bases between them. The V gene's germline CDR1 is MNHNS and CDR2 SASEGT. TCR beta CDR3 regions were amplified from RNA transcripts. In the first-round RT-PCR of the TCR CDR3, the HTBI primer set was used. One entry per CDR3 protein results from TCRdb running MiXCR on the multiplex PCR reads. The sample has over 500,000 distinct CDR3 sequences; about 15% are singletons. The sequence came from a young woman with Graves' ophthalmopathy. Sequencing input: blood. The gene calls are TRBV6-1 and TRBJ2-5, with D perhaps given as TRBD1 or TRBD2 (5 bases each). CDR3 coding DNA: TGTGCCAGCATTCGCTCCTGGGACCAGGAGGAGACCCAGTACTTC. Translated, it gives CASIRSWDQEETQYF.